This TCR beta chain was captured by sequencing in a study of naive and memory T cell subsets. Regarding the study as a whole: Potentially, T cell activation and differentiation skew this RNA-based measurement.

This clonotype came up many times. Its antigen is undetermined. The ends were cut back, 5 bases at V and 2 bases at J, with 24 bases in the middle. CDR1 and CDR2 from the germline V gene are SEHNR and FQNEAQ (reference sequence). This CDR3 is 18 amino acids long. Four PCR rounds used nested alpha and beta constant region primers plus the SP2 primer. Alpha and beta constant region primers primed reverse transcription for blood and skin samples. TCRdb independently ran MiXCR on the 5' RACE reads; one entry per CDR3 protein. The table has roughly 48,000 distinct CDR3 sequences, over 3.5% seen once; the top ten hold under 0.95%. A UMI-containing oligonucleotide was joined by 3' ligation to the TCR cDNA template. Whole-blood samples were around 2.5 ml of peripheral blood from healthy adult volunteers. Input was roughly 1 to 1,100 ng of DNase-treated total RNA without cell sorting.

This receptor was taken from a female donor in good health. V usage is TRBV7-9 and J usage is TRBJ1-2; TRBD1 might be the D (6 bases). This chain's CDR3 is CASSPGAEGIWSNYGYTF. CDR3 DNA sequence: TGTGCCAGCAGCCCGGGGGCCGAGGGTATTTGGAGCAACTATGGCTACACCTTC.